Listed below are T cell receptor beta chains from one sample, sequenced in a study of cytomegalovirus exposure and HLA in healthy donors. Assay used: immunoSEQ multiplex PCR; TCRdb lists only in-frame clones, some missing. The table shows about 150,000 clones, with roughly 80% occurring only once. Source material: PBMCs. These receptors all come from a woman between 45 and 65 years old in good health and CMV-seropositive. The CDR3 runs from the conserved cysteine through the conserved F or W. A D gene is named only where the DNA matches it firmly. The size entry is marked missing in some rows and otherwise reads once, few, many or a size class.

d_call: -
clone_size: -
v_call: TRBV2
j_call: TRBJ2-5
cdr3_nt: TGTGCCAGCAGTGAGGAGACAGAAGAGACCCAGTACTTC
cdr3_aa: CASSEETEETQYF

d_call: TRBD1
clone_size: -
v_call: TRBV5-6
j_call: TRBJ1-5
cdr3_nt: TGTGCCAGCAGCTTGCAGGGACAGCCTGGCGGCAATCAGCCCCAGCATTTT
cdr3_aa: CASSLQGQPGGNQPQHF

d_call: TRBD1
clone_size: -
v_call: TRBV11-2
j_call: TRBJ2-7
cdr3_nt: TGTGCCAGCAGCCGGCAGGGGGTCCACGAGCAGTACTTC
cdr3_aa: CASSRQGVHEQYF

d_call: TRBD1
clone_size: once
v_call: TRBV29-1
j_call: TRBJ1-5
cdr3_nt: TGCAGCGTGGGGACAGGGGGGAATCAGCCCCAGCATTTT
cdr3_aa: CSVGTGGNQPQHF

d_call: -
clone_size: once
v_call: TRBV9
j_call: TRBJ1-1
cdr3_nt: TGTGCCAGCAGCGTCAGGGATTACACTGAAGCTTTCTTT
cdr3_aa: CASSVRDYTEAFF

d_call: -
clone_size: -
v_call: TRBV9
j_call: TRBJ1-2
cdr3_nt: TGTGCCAGCAGCGTAGAGGTGCGGCCAATCTATGGCTACACCTTC
cdr3_aa: CASSVEVRPIYGYTF

d_call: TRBD2
clone_size: -
v_call: TRBV5-1
j_call: TRBJ2-3
cdr3_nt: TGCGCCAGCAGCTTAAGAAGCGGGGCCGATACGCAGTATTTT
cdr3_aa: CASSLRSGADTQYF

d_call: TRBD1
clone_size: once
v_call: TRBV15
j_call: TRBJ1-6
cdr3_nt: TGTGCCACCAGCAGCGGGACAGTGAATTCACCCCTCCACTTT
cdr3_aa: CATSSGTVNSPLHF

d_call: -
clone_size: -
v_call: TRBV14
j_call: TRBJ1-6
cdr3_nt: TGTGCCAGCAGCCAAGATCTGCCCGGCGTCGGGGCCCTCCACTTT
cdr3_aa: CASSQDLPGVGALHF

d_call: -
clone_size: -
v_call: TRBV29-1
j_call: TRBJ2-1
cdr3_nt: TGCAGCGTTGTGGGACAAATCAATGAGCAGTTCTTC
cdr3_aa: CSVVGQINEQFF

d_call: -
clone_size: -
v_call: TRBV2
j_call: TRBJ1-6
cdr3_nt: TGTGCCAGCAGTGATGGCGTTGGCAGGGAAAATTCACCCCTCCACTTT
cdr3_aa: CASSDGVGRENSPLHF

d_call: -
clone_size: few
v_call: TRBV6-1
j_call: TRBJ1-1
cdr3_nt: TGTGCCAGCAGTGAATGGGGCGTGAACACTGAAGCTTTCTTT
cdr3_aa: CASSEWGVNTEAFF

d_call: -
clone_size: -
v_call: TRBV9
j_call: TRBJ2-3
cdr3_nt: TGTGCCAGCAGCCACCCCAAGGGGGAAGCTAGCACAGATACGCAGTATTTT
cdr3_aa: CASSHPKGEASTDTQYF

d_call: -
clone_size: -
v_call: TRBV6-6
j_call: TRBJ1-5
cdr3_nt: TGTGCCAGCAGTCTTTTAGTAAGCAATCAGCCCCAGCATTTT
cdr3_aa: CASSLLVSNQPQHF

d_call: -
clone_size: -
v_call: TRBV5-1
j_call: TRBJ2-7
cdr3_nt: TGCGCCAGCAGCTTGTTAGGCGGAACCTACGAGCAGTACTTC
cdr3_aa: CASSLLGGTYEQYF

d_call: TRBD1
clone_size: -
v_call: TRBV6-5
j_call: TRBJ2-3
cdr3_nt: TGTGCCAGCAAAACGGGACAGCCCGTGGTCGGTACGCAGTATTTT
cdr3_aa: CASKTGQPVVGTQYF

d_call: TRBD2
clone_size: -
v_call: TRBV7-9
j_call: TRBJ2-1
cdr3_nt: TGTGCCAGCAGCTTCCCAATAGATCTAGCGGGGGCCGCCTACAATGAGCAGTTCTTC
cdr3_aa: CASSFPIDLAGAAYNEQFF

d_call: -
clone_size: -
v_call: TRBV7-9
j_call: TRBJ2-7
cdr3_nt: TGTGCCAGCAGCTCGGACAGGGACTACTACGAGCAGTACTTC
cdr3_aa: CASSSDRDYYEQYF

d_call: TRBD1
clone_size: -
v_call: TRBV18
j_call: TRBJ2-1
cdr3_nt: TGTGCCAGCTCACCATTGCCGACAGGGTTGAGAAATGAGCAGTTCTTC
cdr3_aa: CASSPLPTGLRNEQFF

d_call: -
clone_size: -
v_call: TRBV30
j_call: TRBJ1-4
cdr3_nt: TGTGCCTGGGGTCAGGGGTCCTCTAATGAAAAACTGTTTTTT
cdr3_aa: CAWGQGSSNEKLFF

d_call: -
clone_size: -
v_call: TRBV7-6
j_call: TRBJ1-4
cdr3_nt: TGTGCCAGCAGCTTAATCCCCGAAGGGGTAGCTAATGAAAAACTGTTTTTT
cdr3_aa: CASSLIPEGVANEKLFF

d_call: -
clone_size: -
v_call: TRBV7-9
j_call: TRBJ2-7
cdr3_nt: TGTGCCAGCAGCGAAACAGGGACGGGCGGCGAGCAGTACTTC
cdr3_aa: CASSETGTGGEQYF

d_call: -
clone_size: -
v_call: TRBV27
j_call: TRBJ2-7
cdr3_nt: TGTGCCAGCGGAATTAGCCTTTACGAGCAGTACTTC
cdr3_aa: CASGISLYEQYF

d_call: -
clone_size: once
v_call: TRBV6-1
j_call: TRBJ1-1
cdr3_nt: TGTGCCACTAGGAAATCAGCTGAAGCTTTCTTT
cdr3_aa: CATRKSAEAFF

d_call: -
clone_size: once
v_call: TRBV7-2
j_call: TRBJ1-2
cdr3_nt: TGTGCCAGCAGCTTAGGGGGGCCGGGCTATGGCTACACCTTC
cdr3_aa: CASSLGGPGYGYTF

d_call: -
clone_size: -
v_call: TRBV7-2
j_call: TRBJ2-3
cdr3_nt: TGTGCCAGCAGCTTATCCCTAGCCCCAGATACGCAGTATTTT
cdr3_aa: CASSLSLAPDTQYF

d_call: -
clone_size: -
v_call: TRBV29-1
j_call: TRBJ2-1
cdr3_nt: TGCAGCGTTGAACCAGGGAACCTCTACAATGAGCAGTTCTTC
cdr3_aa: CSVEPGNLYNEQFF